This TCR beta chain was documented in a study of cytomegalovirus exposure and HLA in healthy donors. Germline V CDR1 and CDR2: GTSNPN, SVGIG (reference sequence). CDR3 length: 17 residues. Primers for the PCR totalled 60 Vbeta and 13 Jbeta. Libraries were prepared by immunoSEQ multiplex PCR; TCRdb keeps only in-frame clonotypes and omits some of them. The sample includes 150,000 to 200,000 clones, approximately 84% of them seen just once. The clonotype comes from a man younger than 35 in good health and CMV-seropositive. Sequenced input: PBMCs. This chain uses TRBV30 with TRBJ2-5; the D gene is possibly TRBD1 (5 bases). The DNA end favors TRBJ2-7, so the J call may be wrong. CDR3 amino acids: CAWRDKGKSRGYYEQYF. Written as DNA, the CDR3 is TGTGCCTGGAGGGACAAGGGGAAATCGAGAGGTTACTACGAGCAGTACTTC.